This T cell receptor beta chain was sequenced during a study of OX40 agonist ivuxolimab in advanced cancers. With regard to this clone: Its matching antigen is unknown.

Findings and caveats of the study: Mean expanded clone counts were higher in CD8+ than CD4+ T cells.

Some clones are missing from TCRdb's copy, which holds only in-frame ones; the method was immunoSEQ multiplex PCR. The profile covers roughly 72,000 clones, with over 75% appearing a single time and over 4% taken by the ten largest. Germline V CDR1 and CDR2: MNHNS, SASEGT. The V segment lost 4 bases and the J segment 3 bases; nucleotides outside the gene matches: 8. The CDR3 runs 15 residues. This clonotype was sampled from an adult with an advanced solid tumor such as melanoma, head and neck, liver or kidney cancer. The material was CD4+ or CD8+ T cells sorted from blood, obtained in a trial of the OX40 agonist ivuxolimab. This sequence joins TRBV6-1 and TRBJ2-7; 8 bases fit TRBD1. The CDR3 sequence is CASSGTGGIGYEQYF. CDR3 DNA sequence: TGTGCCAGCAGTGGTACAGGGGGAATAGGCTACGAGCAGTACTTC.